The subject of this entry is one T cell receptor beta chain. Construction of TCR beta libraries relied on iRepertoire HTBI primers and on Arm-PCR targeting CDR3 regions. MiXCR, run by TCRdb on the multiplex PCR reads, gives a single entry per CDR3 protein. Among about 290,000 distinct CDR3 sequences listed, roughly 21% were seen once. This sample was taken from a study of regulatory T cells in long-lasting Graves disease. As to time point: persistent/refractory GD, antithyroid drugs over 5 years with positive TRAb. PBMCs provided the RNA from which the TCR library was made. The CDR3 loop spans 13 amino acids. The germline V gene encodes CDR1 SGHDT and CDR2 YYEEEE. Trimming took off 5 bases at V and 2 bases at J, with 10 bases between the two ends.

This TCR was sampled from a female donor with Graves disease. This chain joins TRBV5-6 and TRBJ2-5; no definite D call. Sequencing used peripheral blood mononuclear cells (PBMCs), obtained when the disease was refractory, from a patient treated with antithyroid drugs. The CDR3 DNA reads TGTGCCAGCAGACAACGAGCTCAAGAGACCCAGTACTTC. This encodes CASRQRAQETQYF.